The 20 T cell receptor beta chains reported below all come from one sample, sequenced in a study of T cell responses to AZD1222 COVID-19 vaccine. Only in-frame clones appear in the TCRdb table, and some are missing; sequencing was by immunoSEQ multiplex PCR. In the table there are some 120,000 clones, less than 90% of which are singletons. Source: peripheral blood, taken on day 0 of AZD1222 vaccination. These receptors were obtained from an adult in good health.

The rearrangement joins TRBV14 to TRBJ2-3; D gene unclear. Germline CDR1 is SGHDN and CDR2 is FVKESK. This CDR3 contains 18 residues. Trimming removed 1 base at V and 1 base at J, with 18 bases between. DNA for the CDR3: TGTGCCAGCAGCCAAGCACTTGGGCGTAACACTGGCACAGATACGCAGTATTTT. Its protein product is CASSQALGRNTGTDTQYF.

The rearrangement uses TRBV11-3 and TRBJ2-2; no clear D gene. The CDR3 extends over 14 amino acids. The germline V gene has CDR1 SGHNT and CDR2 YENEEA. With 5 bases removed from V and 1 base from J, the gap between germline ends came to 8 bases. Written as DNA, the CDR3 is TGTGCCAGCAGCGCTGGTGGGAACACCGGGGAGCTGTTTTTT. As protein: CASSAGGNTGELFF.

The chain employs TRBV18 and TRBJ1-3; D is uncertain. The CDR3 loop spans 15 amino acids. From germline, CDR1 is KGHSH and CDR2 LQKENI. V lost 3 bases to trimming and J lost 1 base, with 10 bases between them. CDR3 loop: CASSPGYVSGNTIYF. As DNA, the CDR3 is TGTGCCAGCTCACCGGGATACGTATCTGGAAACACCATATATTTT.

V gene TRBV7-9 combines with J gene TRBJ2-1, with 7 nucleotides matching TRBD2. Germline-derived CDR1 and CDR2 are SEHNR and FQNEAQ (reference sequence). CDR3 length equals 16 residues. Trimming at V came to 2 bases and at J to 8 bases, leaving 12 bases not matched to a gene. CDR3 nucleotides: TGTGCCAGCAGCTTATCCGTTGGCGGGAGAAGGGATGAGCAGTTCTTC. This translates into CASSLSVGGRRDEQFF.

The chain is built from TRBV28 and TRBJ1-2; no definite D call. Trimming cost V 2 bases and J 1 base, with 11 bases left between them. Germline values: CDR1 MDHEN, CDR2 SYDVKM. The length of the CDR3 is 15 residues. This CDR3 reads CASSLPRTYNYGYTF. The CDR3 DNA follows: TGTGCCAGCAGTTTACCCAGGACGTATAACTATGGCTACACCTTC.

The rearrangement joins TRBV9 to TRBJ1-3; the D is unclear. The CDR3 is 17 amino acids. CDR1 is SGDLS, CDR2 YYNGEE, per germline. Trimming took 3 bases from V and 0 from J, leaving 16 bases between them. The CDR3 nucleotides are TGTGCCAGCAGCGGGTTCAGTGGACTGAACTCTGGAAACACCATATATTTT. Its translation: CASSGFSGLNSGNTIYF.

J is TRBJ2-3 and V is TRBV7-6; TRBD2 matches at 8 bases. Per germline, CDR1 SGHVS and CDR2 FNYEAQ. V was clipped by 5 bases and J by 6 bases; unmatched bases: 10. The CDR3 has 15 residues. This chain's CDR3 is CASSPSRLASDTQYF. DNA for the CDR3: TGTGCCAGCAGCCCGTCCAGACTAGCGTCGGATACGCAGTATTTT.

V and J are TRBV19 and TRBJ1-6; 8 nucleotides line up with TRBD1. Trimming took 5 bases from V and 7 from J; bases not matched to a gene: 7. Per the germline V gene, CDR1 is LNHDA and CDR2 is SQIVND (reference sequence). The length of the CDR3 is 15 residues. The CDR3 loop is CASSYPGQVNSPLHF. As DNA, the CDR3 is TGTGCCAGTAGTTACCCGGGACAGGTGAATTCACCCCTCCACTTT.

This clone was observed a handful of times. The CDR3 protein is CASSPSLSPYEQYF. CDR3 nucleotide sequence: TGTGCCAGCAGCCCGTCATTATCCCCCTACGAGCAGTACTTC. V usage is TRBV4-2 and J usage is TRBJ2-7; no firm D call. Germline-derived CDR1 and CDR2 are LGHNA and YNFKEQ. The V and J ends lost 4 bases and 2 bases respectively, with 12 bases between them. CDR3 length equals 14 residues.

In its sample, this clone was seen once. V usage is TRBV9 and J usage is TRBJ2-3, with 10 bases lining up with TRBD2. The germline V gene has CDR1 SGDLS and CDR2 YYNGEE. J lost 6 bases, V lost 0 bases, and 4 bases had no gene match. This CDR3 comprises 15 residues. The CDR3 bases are TGTGCCAGCAGCGTAGTAGCGGGGGGAGGGGATACGCAGTATTTT. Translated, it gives CASSVVAGGGDTQYF.

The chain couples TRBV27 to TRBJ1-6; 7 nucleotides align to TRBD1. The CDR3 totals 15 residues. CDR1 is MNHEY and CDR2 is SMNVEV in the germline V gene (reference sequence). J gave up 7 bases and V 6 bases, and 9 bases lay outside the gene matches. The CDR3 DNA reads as TGTGCCAGCAGCCCCAAGGGGGCGAGGAATTCACCCCTCCACTTT. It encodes CASSPKGARNSPLHF.

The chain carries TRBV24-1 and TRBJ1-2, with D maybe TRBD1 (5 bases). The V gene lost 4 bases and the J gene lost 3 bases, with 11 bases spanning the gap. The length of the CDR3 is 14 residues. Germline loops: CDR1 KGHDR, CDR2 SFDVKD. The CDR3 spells CATSDPGMHYGYTF. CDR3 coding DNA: TGTGCCACCAGTGACCCAGGGATGCACTATGGCTACACCTTC.

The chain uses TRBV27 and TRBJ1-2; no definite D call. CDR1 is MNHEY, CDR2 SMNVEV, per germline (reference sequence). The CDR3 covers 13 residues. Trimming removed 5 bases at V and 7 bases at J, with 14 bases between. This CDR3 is CASSTLVGSGYTF. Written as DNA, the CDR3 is TGTGCCAGCAGTACTTTGGTAGGCTCTGGCTACACCTTC.

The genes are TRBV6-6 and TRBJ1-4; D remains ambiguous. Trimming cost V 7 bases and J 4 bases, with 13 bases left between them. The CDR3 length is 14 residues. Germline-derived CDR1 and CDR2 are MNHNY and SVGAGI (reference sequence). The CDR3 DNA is TGTGCCAGCACCCTAGGACGGATTAATGAAAAACTGTTTTTT. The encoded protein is CASTLGRINEKLFF.

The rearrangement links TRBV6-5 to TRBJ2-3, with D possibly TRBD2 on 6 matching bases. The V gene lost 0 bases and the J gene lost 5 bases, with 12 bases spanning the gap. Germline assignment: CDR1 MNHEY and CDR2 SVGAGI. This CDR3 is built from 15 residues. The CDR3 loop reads CASSYSAGLGDTQYF. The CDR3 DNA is TGTGCCAGCAGTTACTCGGCGGGGCTCGGAGATACGCAGTATTTT.

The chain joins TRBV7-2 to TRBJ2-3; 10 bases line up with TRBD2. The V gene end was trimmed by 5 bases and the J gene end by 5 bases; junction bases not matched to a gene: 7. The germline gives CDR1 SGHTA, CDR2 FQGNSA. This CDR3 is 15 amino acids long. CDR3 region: CASSRLAGEVDTQYF. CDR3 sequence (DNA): TGTGCCAGCAGCCGTCTAGCGGGAGAGGTAGATACGCAGTATTTT.

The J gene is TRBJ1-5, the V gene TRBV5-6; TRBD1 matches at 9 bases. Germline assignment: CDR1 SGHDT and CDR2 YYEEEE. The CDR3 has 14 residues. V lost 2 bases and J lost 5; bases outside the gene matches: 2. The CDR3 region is CASSLDRGDQPQHF. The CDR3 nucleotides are TGTGCCAGCAGCTTAGACAGGGGGGATCAGCCCCAGCATTTT.

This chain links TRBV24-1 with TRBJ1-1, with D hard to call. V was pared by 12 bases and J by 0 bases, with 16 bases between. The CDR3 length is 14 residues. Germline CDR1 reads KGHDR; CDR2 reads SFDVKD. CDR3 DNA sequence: TGTGCCCCTTCACCCTGCGAGGTGAACACTGAAGCTTTCTTT. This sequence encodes CAPSPCEVNTEAFF.

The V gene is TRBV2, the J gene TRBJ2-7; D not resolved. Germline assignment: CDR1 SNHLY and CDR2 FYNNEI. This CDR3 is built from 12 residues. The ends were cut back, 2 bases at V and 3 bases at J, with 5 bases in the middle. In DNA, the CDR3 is TGTGCCAGCAGTGAATGGGACTACGAGCAGTACTTC. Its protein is CASSEWDYEQYF. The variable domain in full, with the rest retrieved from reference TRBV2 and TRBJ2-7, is EPEVTQTPSHQVTQMGQEVILRCVPISNHLYFYWYRQILGQKVEFLVSFYNNEISEKSEIFDDQFSVERPDGSNFTLKIRSTKLEDSAMYFCASSEWDYEQYFGPGTRLTVT.

CDR3 residues: CASSLRQGPNTEAFF. In nucleotides, the CDR3 is TGTGCCAGCAGCTTGAGGCAGGGGCCGAACACTGAAGCTTTCTTT. The chain is built from TRBV7-9 and TRBJ1-1; perhaps TRBD1 as D (6 bases). Per germline, CDR1 SEHNR and CDR2 FQNEAQ (reference sequence). CDR3 length equals 15 residues. V lost 3 bases and J 1 base, leaving 12 bases between the germline ends.